The entry below gives a single T cell receptor (beta chain) sequence along with its context. This sample is part of a study of blood T cell repertoires in COVID-19. Study processing details: How many nucleated cells were present was estimated from reference gene primer amplification. Assay: immunoSEQ multiplex PCR; the TCRdb copy retains only in-frame clones and omits some. V and J calls and clone size are as listed in that table; D and trimming were resolved from the DNA. This repertoire shows roughly 110,000 clones, almost 85% found once; its top ten account for roughly 4.4%. J lost 5 bases, V lost 6 bases, and 6 bases had no gene match. This CDR3 spans 15 amino acids. From germline, CDR1 is MNHEY and CDR2 SMNVEV (reference sequence).

This receptor was obtained from a human donor in a cohort sampled during active COVID-19. The sequenced sample consisted of peripheral blood. The chain uses TRBV27 and TRBJ2-3; 12 positions agree with TRBD2. CDR3 residues: CASSSGLAGIDTQYF. The CDR3 DNA is TGTGCCAGCAGCTCCGGACTAGCGGGAATAGATACGCAGTATTTT.